The entry below describes one T cell receptor beta chain. The second PCR ran about 6 to 12 cycles with a sample-barcoded 5' primer and J-beta primers. MiXCR was run by TCRdb on the 5' RACE reads, yielding one entry per CDR3 protein. The table includes about 640,000 distinct CDR3 sequences, roughly 50% detected once. Germline assignment: CDR1 SGHAT and CDR2 FQNNGV. The CDR3 extends over 16 amino acids. Trimming shortened V by 1 base and J by 7 bases, and 17 bases separated the two germline ends. This entry is derived from a study of blood T cells in healthy people across ages. This clonotype was sampled from a man aged 60 to 69 in good health. The material sequenced was blood. The chain recombines TRBV11-2 with TRBJ2-4; TRBD1 is a possible D gene (6 bases). CDR3 in DNA: TGTGCCAGCAGCTTAGCAGGACAGTCGGGCGGGAACATTCAGTACTTC. This encodes CASSLAGQSGGNIQYF.